This T cell receptor (beta chain) stems from a study of blood T cell repertoires in COVID-19. For the study at large: Some COVID-19 samples were acute and others convalescent; all came from the United States, Italy and Spain. PBMCs, B-cell-depleted T cells, or T cells were the source of the cDNA or gDNA that made up the material.

Generated by immunoSEQ multiplex PCR, the TCRdb table keeps only in-frame clones and is missing some. The sample shows about 83,000 clones, about four fifths of them seen only once. This CDR3 comprises 13 residues. Trimming shortened V by 1 base and J by 10 bases, and 11 bases separated the two germline ends. Per the germline V gene, CDR1 is SGHTA and CDR2 is FQGNSA. The material sequenced was peripheral blood. The V call is TRBV7-2, the J call TRBJ2-1, with D perhaps TRBD2 (5 bases). The sequence was collected from a woman of 80 years or more with acute or convalescent COVID-19. CDR3 amino acids: CASSLVSGKEQFF. As DNA, the CDR3 is TGTGCCAGCAGCTTAGTGTCGGGGAAGGAGCAGTTCTTC.